This paragraph reports one T cell receptor (beta chain). Its antigen remains unknown. V gave up 5 bases and J gave up 1 base, with 11 bases separating them. CDR3 size: 14 residues. Germline V gene lookup returns CDR1 MNHEY and CDR2 SVGAGI. The data were obtained in a study of early T cells in non-severe SARS-CoV-2 infection. The overall study: The chains were unpaired, and the sequenced material was bulk RNA from unsorted whole blood. General observations from the study: Anti-spike CD8 specificities were favored by VDJdb matching, whose results missed private and CD4 specificities.

Unique molecular identifiers were attached to individual cDNA molecules. TCRdb re-called the 5' RACE reads through MiXCR, storing one row per CDR3 protein. The sample shows tens of thousands of distinct CDR3 sequences, 4.9% of them seen only once. The specimen was whole blood. J is TRBJ2-5 and V is TRBV6-5; no clear D. The sequence was obtained from an adult who was a healthcare worker with PCR-confirmed SARS-CoV-2 infection or an uninfected control (not recorded which). The CDR3 sequence is CASSPFPTQETQYF. The DNA of the CDR3 is TGTGCCAGCAGTCCATTTCCGACCCAAGAGACCCAGTACTTC.